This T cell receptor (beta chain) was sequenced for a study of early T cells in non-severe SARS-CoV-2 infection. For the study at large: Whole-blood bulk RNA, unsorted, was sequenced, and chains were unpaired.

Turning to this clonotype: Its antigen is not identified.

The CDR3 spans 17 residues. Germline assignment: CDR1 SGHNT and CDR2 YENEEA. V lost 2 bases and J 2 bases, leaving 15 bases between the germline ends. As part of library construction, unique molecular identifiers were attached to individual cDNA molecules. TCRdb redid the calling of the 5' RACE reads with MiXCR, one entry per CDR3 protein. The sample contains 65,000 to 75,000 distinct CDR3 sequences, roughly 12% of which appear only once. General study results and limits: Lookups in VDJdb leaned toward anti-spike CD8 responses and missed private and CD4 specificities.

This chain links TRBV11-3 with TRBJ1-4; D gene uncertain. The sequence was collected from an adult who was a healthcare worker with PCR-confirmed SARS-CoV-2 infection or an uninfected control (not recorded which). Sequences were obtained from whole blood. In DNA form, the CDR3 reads TGTGCCAGCAGCTTAAGTTACGGACCGCGGACTAATGAAAAACTGTTTTTT. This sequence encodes CASSLSYGPRTNEKLFF.